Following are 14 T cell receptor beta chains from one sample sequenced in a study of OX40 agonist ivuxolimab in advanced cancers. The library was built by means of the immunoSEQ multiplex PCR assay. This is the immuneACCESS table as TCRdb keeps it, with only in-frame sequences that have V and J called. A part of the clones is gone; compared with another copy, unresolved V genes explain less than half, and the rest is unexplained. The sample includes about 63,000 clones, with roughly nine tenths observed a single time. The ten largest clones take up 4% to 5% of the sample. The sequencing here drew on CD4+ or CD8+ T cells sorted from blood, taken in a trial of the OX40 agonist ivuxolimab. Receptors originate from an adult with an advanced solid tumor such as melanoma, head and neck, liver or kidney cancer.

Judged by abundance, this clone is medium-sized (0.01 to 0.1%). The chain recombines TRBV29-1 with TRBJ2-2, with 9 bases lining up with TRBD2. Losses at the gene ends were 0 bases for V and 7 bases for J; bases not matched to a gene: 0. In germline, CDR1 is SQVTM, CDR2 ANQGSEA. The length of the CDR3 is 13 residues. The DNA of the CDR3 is TGCAGCGTTGAAGAGCGGGAGGGCGGGGAGCTGTTTTTT. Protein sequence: CSVEEREGGELFF.

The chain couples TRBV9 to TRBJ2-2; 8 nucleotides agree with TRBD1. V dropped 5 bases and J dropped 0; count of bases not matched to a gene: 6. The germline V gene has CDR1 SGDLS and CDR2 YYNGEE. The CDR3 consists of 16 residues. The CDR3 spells CASSDDRGTNTGELFF. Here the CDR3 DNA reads TGTGCCAGCAGTGATGACAGGGGAACGAACACCGGGGAGCTGTTTTTT.

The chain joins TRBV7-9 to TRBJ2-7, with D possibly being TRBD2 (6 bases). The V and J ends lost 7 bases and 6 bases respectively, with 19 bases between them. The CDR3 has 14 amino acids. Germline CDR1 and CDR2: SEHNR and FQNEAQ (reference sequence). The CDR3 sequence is CASTNLGVGGEQYF. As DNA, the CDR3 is TGTGCCAGCACCAACCTGGGGGTGGGGGGCGAGCAGTACTTC. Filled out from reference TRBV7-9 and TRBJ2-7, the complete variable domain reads DTGVSQNPRHKITKRGQNVTFRCDPISEHNRLYWYRQTLGQGPEFLTYFQNEAQLEKSRLLSDRFSAERPKGSFSTLEIQRTEQGDSAMYLCASTNLGVGGEQYFGPGTRLTVT.

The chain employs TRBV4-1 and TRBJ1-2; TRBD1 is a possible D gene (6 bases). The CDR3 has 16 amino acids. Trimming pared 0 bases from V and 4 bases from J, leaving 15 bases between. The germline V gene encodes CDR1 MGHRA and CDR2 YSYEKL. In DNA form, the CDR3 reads TGCGCCAGCAGCCAAGATGGAGGGGGGAGCACCTATGGCTACACCTTC. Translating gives CASSQDGGGSTYGYTF.

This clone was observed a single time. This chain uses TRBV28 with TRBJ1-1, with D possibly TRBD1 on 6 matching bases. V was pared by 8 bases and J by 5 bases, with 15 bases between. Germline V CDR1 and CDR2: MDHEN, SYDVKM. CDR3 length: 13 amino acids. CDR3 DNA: TGTGCCAGCGAGAAGGGGGTAGGGACTGAAGCTTTCTTT. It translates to CASEKGVGTEAFF.

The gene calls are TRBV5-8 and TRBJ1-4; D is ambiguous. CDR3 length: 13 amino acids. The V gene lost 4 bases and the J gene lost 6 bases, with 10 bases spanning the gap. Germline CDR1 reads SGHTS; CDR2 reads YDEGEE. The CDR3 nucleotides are TGTGCCAGCAGCCCGCTCCGGGATGAAAAACTGTTTTTT. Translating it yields CASSPLRDEKLFF.

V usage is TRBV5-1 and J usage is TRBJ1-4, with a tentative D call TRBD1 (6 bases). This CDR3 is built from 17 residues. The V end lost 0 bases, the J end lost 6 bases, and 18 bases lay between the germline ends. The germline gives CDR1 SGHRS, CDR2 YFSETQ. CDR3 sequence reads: CASSLAGLGAGDEKLFF. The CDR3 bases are TGCGCCAGCAGCTTGGCTGGGCTGGGGGCGGGAGATGAAAAACTGTTTTTT.

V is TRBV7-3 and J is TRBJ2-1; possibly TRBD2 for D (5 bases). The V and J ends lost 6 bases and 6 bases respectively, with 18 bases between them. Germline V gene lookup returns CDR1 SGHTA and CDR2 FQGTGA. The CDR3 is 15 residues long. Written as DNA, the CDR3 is TGTGCCAGCAGTCCGAACGGAGGCGCCACCAATGAGCAGTTCTTC. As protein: CASSPNGGATNEQFF.

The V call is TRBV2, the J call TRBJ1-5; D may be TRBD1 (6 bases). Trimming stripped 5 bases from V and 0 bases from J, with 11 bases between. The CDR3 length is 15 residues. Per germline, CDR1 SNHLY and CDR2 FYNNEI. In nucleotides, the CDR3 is TGTGCCAGCAGTTCAGCGGACAGTAGCAATCAGCCCCAGCATTTT. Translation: CASSSADSSNQPQHF.

CDR3 nucleotide sequence: TGTGCCAGCAGCTCCTACATCCTGGTTGGCGAGACCCAGTACTTC. This sequence encodes CASSSYILVGETQYF. The V gene is TRBV11-2, the J gene TRBJ2-5; D call uncertain. This CDR3 comprises 15 residues. Trimming took 4 bases from V and 5 from J, leaving 17 bases between them. Germline lookup yields CDR1 SGHAT and CDR2 FQNNGV. The full variable domain, in which reference TRBV11-2 and TRBJ2-5 provide the parts outside the CDR3, is EAGVAQSPRYKIIEKRQSVAFWCNPISGHATLYWYQQILGQGPKLLIQFQNNGVVDDSQLPKDRFSAERLKGVDSTLKIQPAKLEDSAVYLCASSSYILVGETQYFGPGTRLLVL.

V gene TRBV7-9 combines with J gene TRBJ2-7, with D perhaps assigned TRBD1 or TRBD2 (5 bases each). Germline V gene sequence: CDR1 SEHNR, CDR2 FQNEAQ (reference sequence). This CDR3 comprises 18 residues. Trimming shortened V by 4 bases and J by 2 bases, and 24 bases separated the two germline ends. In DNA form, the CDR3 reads TGTGCCAGCAGCTCAAACCTCCCTCGAAGGGGAGAAACCTACGAGCAGTACTTC. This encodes CASSSNLPRRGETYEQYF. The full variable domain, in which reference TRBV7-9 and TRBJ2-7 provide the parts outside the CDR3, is DTGVSQNPRHKITKRGQNVTFRCDPISEHNRLYWYRQTLGQGPEFLTYFQNEAQLEKSRLLSDRFSAERPKGSFSTLEIQRTEQGDSAMYLCASSSNLPRRGETYEQYFGPGTRLTVT.

CDR3 protein: CASSGVNEQFF. CDR3 nucleotides: TGTGCCAGCAGTGGGGTCAATGAGCAGTTCTTC. The V gene is TRBV25-1, the J gene TRBJ2-1; D uncertain. The V and J ends lost 4 bases and 6 bases respectively, with 4 bases between them. Germline CDR1 reads MGHDK; CDR2 reads SYGVNS. The length of the CDR3 is 11 residues.

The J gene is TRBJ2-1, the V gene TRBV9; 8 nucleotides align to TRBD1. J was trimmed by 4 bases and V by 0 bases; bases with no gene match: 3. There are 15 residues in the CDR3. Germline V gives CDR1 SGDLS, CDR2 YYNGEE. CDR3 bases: TGTGCCAGCAGCGTAGAGGACAGGGTATACAATGAGCAGTTCTTC. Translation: CASSVEDRVYNEQFF.

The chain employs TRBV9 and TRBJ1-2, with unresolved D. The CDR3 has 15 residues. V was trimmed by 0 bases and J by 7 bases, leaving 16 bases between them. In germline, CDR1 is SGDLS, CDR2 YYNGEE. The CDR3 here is CASSVGGRNLGGYTF. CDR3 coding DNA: TGTGCCAGCAGCGTAGGGGGAAGGAATCTGGGTGGCTACACCTTC.